Sequencing of this TCR beta chain was carried out in a study of shared clonotypes between healthy human individuals. Study-level background: The study used three CD4 naive, three CD4 memory, two CD8 naive and one CD8 memory plate per donor.

As processed by the authors: Filtering differed because ImmunoSEQ produced junction-only sequences that carried no quality scores. Clones were sequenced by immunoSEQ multiplex PCR, and TCRdb holds only the in-frame ones, with some missing. V and J calls and clone size are those listed in that table; D and trimming were worked out from the DNA. Of around 700,000 clones listed, roughly 73% are singletons. CDR3 length: 15 residues. Trimming took 4 bases from V and 1 from J; bases not matched to a gene: 5. The germline V gene has CDR1 SGHRS and CDR2 YFSETQ. Overall study findings and caveats: Generally, estimated richness proved larger in naive subsets than it did in memory subsets.

On this clone itself: Its antigen is unidentified.

The chain has TRBV5-1 and TRBJ1-5; 7 bases fit TRBD1. The clonotype originates from a woman aged 25 to 39 in good health. Input material: memory CD4+ T cells sorted from blood. Subset denoted: CD45RA-negative fraction. The CDR3 DNA reads as TGCGCCAGCAGCGCCGGGACAGCCAGCAATCAGCCCCAGCATTTT. It specifies CASSAGTASNQPQHF.